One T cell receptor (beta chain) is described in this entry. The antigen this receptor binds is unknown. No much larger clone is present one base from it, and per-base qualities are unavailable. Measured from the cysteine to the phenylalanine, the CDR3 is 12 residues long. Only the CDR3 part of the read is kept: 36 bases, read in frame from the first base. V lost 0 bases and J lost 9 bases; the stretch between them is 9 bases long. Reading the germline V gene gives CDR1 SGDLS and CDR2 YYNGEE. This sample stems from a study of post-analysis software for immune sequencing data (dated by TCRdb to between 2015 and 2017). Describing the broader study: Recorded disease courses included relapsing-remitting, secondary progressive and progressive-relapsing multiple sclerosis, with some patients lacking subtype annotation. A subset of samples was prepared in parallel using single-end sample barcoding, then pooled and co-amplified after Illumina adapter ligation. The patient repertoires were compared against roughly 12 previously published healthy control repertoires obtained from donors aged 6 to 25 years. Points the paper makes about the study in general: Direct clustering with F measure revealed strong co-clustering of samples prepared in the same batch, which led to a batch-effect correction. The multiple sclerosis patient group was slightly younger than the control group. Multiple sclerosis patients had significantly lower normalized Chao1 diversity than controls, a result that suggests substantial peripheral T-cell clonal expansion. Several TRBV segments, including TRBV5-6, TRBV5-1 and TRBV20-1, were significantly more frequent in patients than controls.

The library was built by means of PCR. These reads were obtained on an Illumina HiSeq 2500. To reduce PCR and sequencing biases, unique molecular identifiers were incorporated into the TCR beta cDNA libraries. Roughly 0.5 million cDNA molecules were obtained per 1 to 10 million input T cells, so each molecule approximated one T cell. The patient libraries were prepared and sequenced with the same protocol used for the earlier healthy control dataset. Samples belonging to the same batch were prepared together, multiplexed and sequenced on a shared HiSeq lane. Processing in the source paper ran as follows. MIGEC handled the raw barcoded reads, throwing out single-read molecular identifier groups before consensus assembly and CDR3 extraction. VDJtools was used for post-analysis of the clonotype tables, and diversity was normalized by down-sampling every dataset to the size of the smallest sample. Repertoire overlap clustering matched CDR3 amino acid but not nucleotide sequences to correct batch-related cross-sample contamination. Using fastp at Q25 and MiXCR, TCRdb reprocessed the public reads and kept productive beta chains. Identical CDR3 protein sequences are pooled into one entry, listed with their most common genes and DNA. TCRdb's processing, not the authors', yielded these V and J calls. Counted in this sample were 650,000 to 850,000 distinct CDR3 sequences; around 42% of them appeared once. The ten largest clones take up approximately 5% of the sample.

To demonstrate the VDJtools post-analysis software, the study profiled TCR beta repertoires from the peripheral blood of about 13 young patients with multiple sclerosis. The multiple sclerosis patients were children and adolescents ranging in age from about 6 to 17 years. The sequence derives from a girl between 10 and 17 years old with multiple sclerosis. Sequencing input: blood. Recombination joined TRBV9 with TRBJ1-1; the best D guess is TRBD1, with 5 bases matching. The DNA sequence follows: TGTGCCAGCAGCGTAGGACAGCTGAAAGCTTTCTTT. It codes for CASSVGQLKAFF.